The sequence of this T cell receptor beta chain was determined in a study of Graves' ophthalmopathy and Graves' hyperthyroidism. Included hyperthyroidism patients were aged 18 to 65 and newly diagnosed (under 2 months' duration). RNA transcripts served as template for amplifying TCR beta CDR3 sequences. RT-PCR in the first round used HTBI primers; a second-round multiplex PCR followed. TCRdb re-derived calls from the multiplex PCR reads in MiXCR, one entry per CDR3 protein. The sample consists of about 500,000 distinct CDR3 sequences, about two fifths of them appearing once. V shed 0 bases and J 3 bases; nucleotides not matched to a gene: 3. CDR3 length equals 14 residues. The germline V gene encodes CDR1 GTSNPN and CDR2 SVGIG (reference sequence).

The receptor was isolated from an adult man with Graves' hyperthyroidism. Sequences were obtained from peripheral blood or thyroid tissue (not recorded which). The chain recombines TRBV30 with TRBJ2-7; 9 positions agree with TRBD1. CDR3 nucleotides: TGTGCCTGGAGTGTGGGACAGGGAAACTACGAGCAGTACTTC. It yields the protein CAWSVGQGNYEQYF.